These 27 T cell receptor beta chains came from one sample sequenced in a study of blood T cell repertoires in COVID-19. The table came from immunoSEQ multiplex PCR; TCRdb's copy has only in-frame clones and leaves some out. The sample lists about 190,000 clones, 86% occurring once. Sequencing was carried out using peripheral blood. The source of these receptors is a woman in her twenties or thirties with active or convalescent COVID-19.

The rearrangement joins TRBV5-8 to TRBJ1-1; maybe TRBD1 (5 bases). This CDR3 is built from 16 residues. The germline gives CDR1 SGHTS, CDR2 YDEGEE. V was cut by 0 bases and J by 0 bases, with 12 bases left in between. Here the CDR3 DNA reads TGTGCCAGCAGCTTGGGGCAGGGCATACTGAACACTGAAGCTTTCTTT. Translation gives CASSLGQGILNTEAFF.

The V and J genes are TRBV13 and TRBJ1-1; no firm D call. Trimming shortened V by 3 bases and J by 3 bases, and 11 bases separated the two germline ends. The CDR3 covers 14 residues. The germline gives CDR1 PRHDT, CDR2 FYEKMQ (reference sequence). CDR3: CASSFPGYYTEAFF. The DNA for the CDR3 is TGTGCCAGCAGCTTCCCAGGATACTACACTGAAGCTTTCTTT.

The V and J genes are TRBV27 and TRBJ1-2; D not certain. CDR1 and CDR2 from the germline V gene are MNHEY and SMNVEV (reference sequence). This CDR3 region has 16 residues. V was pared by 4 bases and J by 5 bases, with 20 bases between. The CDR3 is CASSSYIDIERYGYTF. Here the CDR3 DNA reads TGTGCCAGCAGTTCGTATATAGACATTGAACGGTATGGCTACACCTTC.

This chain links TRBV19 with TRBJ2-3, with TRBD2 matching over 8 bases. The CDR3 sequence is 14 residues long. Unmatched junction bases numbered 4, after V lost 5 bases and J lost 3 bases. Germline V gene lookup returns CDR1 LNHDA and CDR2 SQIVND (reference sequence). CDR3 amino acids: CASSGLAWTDTQYF. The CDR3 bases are TGTGCCAGTAGTGGACTAGCTTGGACAGATACGCAGTATTTT.

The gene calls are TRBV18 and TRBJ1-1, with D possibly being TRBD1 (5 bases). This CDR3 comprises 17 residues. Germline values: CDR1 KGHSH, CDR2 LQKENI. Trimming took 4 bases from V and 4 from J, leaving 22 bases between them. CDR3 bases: TGTGCCAGCTCACTATCGACTGGGGGAGGAAGAGGCACTGAAGCTTTCTTT. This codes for CASSLSTGGGRGTEAFF.

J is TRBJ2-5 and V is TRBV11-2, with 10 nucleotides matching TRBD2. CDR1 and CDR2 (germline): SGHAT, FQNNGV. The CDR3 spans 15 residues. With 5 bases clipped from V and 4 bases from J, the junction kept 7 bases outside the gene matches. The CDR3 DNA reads TGTGCCAGCAGCCAGGAGCGGGGGGGAAGAGAGACCCAGTACTTC. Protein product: CASSQERGGRETQYF.

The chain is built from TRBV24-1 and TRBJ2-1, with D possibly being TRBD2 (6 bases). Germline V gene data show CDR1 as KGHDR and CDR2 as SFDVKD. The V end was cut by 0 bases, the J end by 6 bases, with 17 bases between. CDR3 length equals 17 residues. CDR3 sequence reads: CATSDLGLGEALNEQFF. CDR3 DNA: TGTGCCACCAGTGATTTGGGTCTGGGGGAGGCCCTCAATGAGCAGTTCTTC.

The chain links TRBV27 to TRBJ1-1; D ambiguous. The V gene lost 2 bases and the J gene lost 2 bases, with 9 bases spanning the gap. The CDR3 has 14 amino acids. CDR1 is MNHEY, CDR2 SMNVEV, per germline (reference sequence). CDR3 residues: CASSLGAGNTEAFF. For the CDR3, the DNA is TGTGCCAGCAGTTTAGGTGCAGGAAACACTGAAGCTTTCTTT.

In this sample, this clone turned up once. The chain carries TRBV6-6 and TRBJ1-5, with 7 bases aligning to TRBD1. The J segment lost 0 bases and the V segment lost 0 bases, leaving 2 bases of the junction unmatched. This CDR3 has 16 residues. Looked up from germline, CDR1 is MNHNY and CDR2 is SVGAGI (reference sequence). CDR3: CASSYSQGYSNQPQHF. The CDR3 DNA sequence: TGTGCCAGCAGTTACTCACAGGGGTATAGCAATCAGCCCCAGCATTTT.

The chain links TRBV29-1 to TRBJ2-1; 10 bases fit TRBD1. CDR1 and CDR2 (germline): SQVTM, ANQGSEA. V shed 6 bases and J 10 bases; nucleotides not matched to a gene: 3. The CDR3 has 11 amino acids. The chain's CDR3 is CSVTGGAEQFF. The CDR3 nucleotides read TGCAGCGTGACAGGGGGCGCGGAGCAGTTCTTC.

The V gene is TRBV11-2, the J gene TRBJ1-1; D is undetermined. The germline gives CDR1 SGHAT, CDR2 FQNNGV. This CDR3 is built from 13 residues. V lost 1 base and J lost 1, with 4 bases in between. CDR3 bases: TGTGCCAGCAGCTTAGGCAGGAACACTGAAGCTTTCTTT. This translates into CASSLGRNTEAFF.

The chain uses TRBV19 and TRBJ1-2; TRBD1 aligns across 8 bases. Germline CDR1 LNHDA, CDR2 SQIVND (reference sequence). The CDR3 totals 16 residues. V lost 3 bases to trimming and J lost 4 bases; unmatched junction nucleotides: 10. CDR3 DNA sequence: TGTGCCAGTAGTATTGGGACAGGTGGGGCCCTCTATGGCTACACCTTC. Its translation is CASSIGTGGALYGYTF.

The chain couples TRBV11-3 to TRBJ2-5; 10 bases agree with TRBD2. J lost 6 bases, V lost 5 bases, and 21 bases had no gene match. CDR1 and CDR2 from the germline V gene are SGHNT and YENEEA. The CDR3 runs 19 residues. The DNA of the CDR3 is TGTGCCAGCAGCGCCCGGGAGGGGGCGCGGGTAGCGGGGGGTAAGACCCAGTACTTC. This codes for CASSAREGARVAGGKTQYF.

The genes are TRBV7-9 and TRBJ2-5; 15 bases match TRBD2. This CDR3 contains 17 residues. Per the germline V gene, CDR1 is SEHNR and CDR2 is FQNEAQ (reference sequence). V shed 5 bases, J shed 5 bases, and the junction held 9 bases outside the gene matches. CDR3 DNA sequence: TGTGCCAGCAGCAAAGGGACTAGCGGGGGGACACGGGAGACCCAGTACTTC. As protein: CASSKGTSGGTRETQYF.

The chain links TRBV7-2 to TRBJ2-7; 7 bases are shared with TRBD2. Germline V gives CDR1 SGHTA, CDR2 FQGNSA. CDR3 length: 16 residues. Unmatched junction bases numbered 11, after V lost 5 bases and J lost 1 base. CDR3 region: CASSLDSGPLSYEQYF. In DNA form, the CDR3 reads TGTGCCAGCAGCCTCGATAGCGGGCCTCTTTCCTACGAGCAGTACTTC.

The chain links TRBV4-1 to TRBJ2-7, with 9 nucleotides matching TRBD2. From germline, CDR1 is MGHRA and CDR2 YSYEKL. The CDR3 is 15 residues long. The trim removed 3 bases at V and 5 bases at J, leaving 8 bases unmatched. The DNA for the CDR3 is TGCGCCAGCAGCCAGTTAGCGGGAGAATTCCACGAGCAGTACTTC. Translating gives CASSQLAGEFHEQYF.

Here the CDR3 reads CASSQAGTTQETQYF. DNA of the CDR3: TGCGCCAGCAGCCAAGCCGGGACAACTCAAGAGACCCAGTACTTC. V and J are TRBV4-1 and TRBJ2-5, with a tentative D call TRBD1 (6 bases). There are 15 residues in the CDR3. V lost 1 base to trimming and J lost 2 bases, with 11 bases between them. Germline V gives CDR1 MGHRA, CDR2 YSYEKL.

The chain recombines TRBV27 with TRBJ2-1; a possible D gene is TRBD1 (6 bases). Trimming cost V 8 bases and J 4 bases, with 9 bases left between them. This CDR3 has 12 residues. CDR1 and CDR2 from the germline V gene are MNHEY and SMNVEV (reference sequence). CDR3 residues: CASYRDYNEQFF. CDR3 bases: TGTGCCAGCTACAGGGATTACAATGAGCAGTTCTTC.

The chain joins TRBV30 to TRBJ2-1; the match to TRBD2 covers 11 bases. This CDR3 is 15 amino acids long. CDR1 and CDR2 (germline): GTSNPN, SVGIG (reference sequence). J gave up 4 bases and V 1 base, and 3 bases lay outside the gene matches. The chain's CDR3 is CAWSGLAGLYNEQFF. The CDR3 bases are TGTGCCTGGAGTGGACTAGCGGGACTGTACAATGAGCAGTTCTTC.

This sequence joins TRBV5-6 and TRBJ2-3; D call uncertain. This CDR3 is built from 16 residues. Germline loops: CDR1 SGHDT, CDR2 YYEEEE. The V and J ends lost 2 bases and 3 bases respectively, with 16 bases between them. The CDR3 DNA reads TGTGCCAGCAGCTTCACGTGGAATATGGAGACAGATACGCAGTATTTT. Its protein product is CASSFTWNMETDTQYF.

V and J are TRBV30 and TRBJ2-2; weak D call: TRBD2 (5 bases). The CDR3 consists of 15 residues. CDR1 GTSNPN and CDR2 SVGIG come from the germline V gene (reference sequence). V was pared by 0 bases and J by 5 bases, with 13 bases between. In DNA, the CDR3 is TGTGCCTGGAGTGTTCGGAGCGGACCGACCGGGGAGCTGTTTTTT. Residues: CAWSVRSGPTGELFF.

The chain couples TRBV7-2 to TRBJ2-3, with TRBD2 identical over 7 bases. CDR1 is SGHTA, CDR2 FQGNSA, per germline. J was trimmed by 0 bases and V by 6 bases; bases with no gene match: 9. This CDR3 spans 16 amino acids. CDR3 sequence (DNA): TGTGCCAGCAGGCCCGGTAGCGGGCTTAGCACAGATACGCAGTATTTT. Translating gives CASRPGSGLSTDTQYF.

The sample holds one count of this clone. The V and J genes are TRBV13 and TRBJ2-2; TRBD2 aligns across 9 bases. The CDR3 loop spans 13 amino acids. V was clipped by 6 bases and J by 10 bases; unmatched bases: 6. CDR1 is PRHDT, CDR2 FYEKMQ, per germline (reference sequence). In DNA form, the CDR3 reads TGTGCCAGCAGATTGCGGGAGGGCCCGGAGCTGTTTTTT. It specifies CASRLREGPELFF.

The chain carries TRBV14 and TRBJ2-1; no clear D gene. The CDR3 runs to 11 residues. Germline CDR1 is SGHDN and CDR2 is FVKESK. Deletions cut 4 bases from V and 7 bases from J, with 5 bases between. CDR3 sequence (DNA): TGTGCCAGCAGCCTCAGGAATGAGCAGTTCTTC. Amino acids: CASSLRNEQFF.

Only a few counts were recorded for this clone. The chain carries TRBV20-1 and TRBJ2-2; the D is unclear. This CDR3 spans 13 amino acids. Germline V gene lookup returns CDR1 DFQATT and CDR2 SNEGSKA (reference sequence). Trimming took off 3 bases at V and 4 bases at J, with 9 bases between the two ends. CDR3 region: CSASYRSTGELFF. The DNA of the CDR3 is TGCAGTGCTAGTTACCGGAGCACCGGGGAGCTGTTTTTT.

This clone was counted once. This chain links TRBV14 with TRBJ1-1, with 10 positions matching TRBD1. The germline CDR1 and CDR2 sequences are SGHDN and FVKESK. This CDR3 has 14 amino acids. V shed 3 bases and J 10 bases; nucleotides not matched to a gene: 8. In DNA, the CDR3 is TGTGCCAGCAGCCAGAGACAGGGGGCGGGCGGAGCTTTCTTT. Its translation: CASSQRQGAGGAFF.

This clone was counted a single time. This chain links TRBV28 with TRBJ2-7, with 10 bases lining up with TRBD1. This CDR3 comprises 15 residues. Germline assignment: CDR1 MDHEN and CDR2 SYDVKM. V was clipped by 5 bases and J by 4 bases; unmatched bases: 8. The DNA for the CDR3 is TGTGCCAGCAGTCTAAACCCGGGACAGGGGTACGAGCAGTACTTC. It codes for CASSLNPGQGYEQYF.